Included here is one T cell receptor (beta chain) sequence, with context. Its antigen is not known. This sample stems from a study of cytomegalovirus exposure and HLA in healthy donors. The primer mix had 60 Vbeta and 13 Jbeta primers. TCRdb keeps only in-frame clones here, not all; method: immunoSEQ multiplex PCR. The sample records 100,000 to 150,000 clones, about 73% being singletons. The J segment lost 6 bases and the V segment lost 4 bases, leaving 6 bases of the junction unmatched. Germline lookup yields CDR1 SNHLY and CDR2 FYNNEI. The CDR3 covers 13 residues. General study results and limits: There were 150 to 200 TCR beta chains listed as cytomegalovirus-associated.

The chain employs TRBV2 and TRBJ2-7; 7 bases line up with TRBD1. The receptor comes from a woman aged 40 to 50 in good health and CMV-seropositive. Specimen: PBMCs. The CDR3 nucleotides read TGTGCCAGCAGTGGACAGGGTCTCATCGAGCAGTACTTC. As protein: CASSGQGLIEQYF.